This section outlines one T cell receptor (beta chain) sequence together with its context. The data derive from a study of blood T cell repertoires in COVID-19. On the study more broadly: Nucleic acid was either cDNA or gDNA, and it came from T cells, B-cell-depleted T cells, or PBMCs.

Original methodology: Reference gene primer amplification yielded estimated nucleated cell counts. This table comes from immunoSEQ multiplex PCR, and its TCRdb copy is limited to in-frame clones, with some not included. V, J and clone size derive from that table, while D and trimming were established from the DNA sequence. Among under 95,000 clones, about 88% were seen once, and the ten largest hold 15% to 20%. The clonotype comes from a woman aged 80 or over with acute or convalescent COVID-19. The specimen was peripheral blood.

The DNA of the CDR3 is TGTGCCAGCAGAGACAGGGGACTAGCGGCTAGCACAGATACGCAGTATTTT. Translation gives CASRDRGLAASTDTQYF. The J gene is TRBJ2-3, the V gene TRBV2; 11 bases line up with TRBD2. Germline CDR1 and CDR2: SNHLY and FYNNEI. J lost 0 bases, V lost 6 bases, and 8 bases had no gene match. This CDR3 contains 17 residues.